Sequencing of this T cell receptor beta chain was carried out in a study of early T cells in non-severe SARS-CoV-2 infection. About the research overall: Unsorted whole-blood RNA was sequenced in bulk, leaving chains unpaired.

This clonotype was picked up many times. What it recognizes is unknown. This CDR3 has 16 amino acids. Trimming left V 5 bases short and J 7 bases short, with 23 bases between. Per the germline V gene, CDR1 is SGHVS and CDR2 is FNYEAQ. Unique molecular identifiers were attached to individual cDNA molecules. Each CDR3 protein gets one entry after TCRdb re-called the 5' RACE reads with MiXCR. The sample includes approximately 28,000 distinct CDR3 sequences, approximately 4.1% of them seen just once. General study findings and limits: Matching against VDJdb likely underestimated virus-specific expansions, favoring anti-spike CD8.

V gene TRBV7-6 combines with J gene TRBJ2-5; D may be TRBD1 (6 bases). The specimen sequenced was whole blood. The receptor's source is an adult who was a healthcare worker with PCR-confirmed SARS-CoV-2 infection or an uninfected control (not recorded which). The CDR3 reads CASSTGSGTPGMTQYF. Written as DNA, the CDR3 is TGTGCCAGCAGCACAGGTTCCGGGACACCCGGAATGACCCAGTACTTC.